A selection of T cell receptor beta chains follows, all from one sample in a study of cytomegalovirus exposure and HLA in healthy donors. This table comes from immunoSEQ multiplex PCR, and its TCRdb copy is limited to in-frame clones, with some not included. The data show 150,000 to 200,000 clones, around 77% seen once. Material for sequencing was PBMCs. The receptors were sampled from a man aged 55 to 70 in good health and CMV-seronegative. The CDR3 runs from the conserved cysteine through the conserved F or W. Each record gives: J gene, V gene, clone size, D gene, CDR3 DNA, CDR3 protein. D genes are given only for firm matches. Rows may omit the clone size; those that give it use once, few, many or a size class.

j_call: TRBJ1-5
v_call: TRBV5-1
clone_size: -
d_call: -
cdr3_nt: TGCGCCAGCAGCTTGGGAGGGAACGGCAATCAGCCCCAGCATTTT
cdr3_aa: CASSLGGNGNQPQHF

j_call: TRBJ1-2
v_call: TRBV29-1
clone_size: once
d_call: -
cdr3_nt: TGCAGCGTTGGAGTATCTTACTATGGCTACCCCTTC
cdr3_aa: CSVGVSYYGYPF

j_call: TRBJ1-1
v_call: TRBV30
clone_size: -
d_call: TRBD1
cdr3_nt: TGTGCCTGGTCTTGGGACAGCCCGAACACTGAAGCTTTCTTT
cdr3_aa: CAWSWDSPNTEAFF

j_call: TRBJ2-1
v_call: TRBV7-9
clone_size: -
d_call: -
cdr3_nt: TGTGCCAGCAGCTTCCGAAAAGGGGGTACCAATGAGCAGTTCTTC
cdr3_aa: CASSFRKGGTNEQFF

j_call: TRBJ2-5
v_call: TRBV5-1
clone_size: -
d_call: -
cdr3_nt: TGCGCCAGCAGCTTGGGACAGATACAAGAGACCCAGTACTTC
cdr3_aa: CASSLGQIQETQYF

j_call: TRBJ2-7
v_call: TRBV18
clone_size: few
d_call: TRBD1
cdr3_nt: TGTGCCAGCTCACTTGGACAGGGGGCCTCCTACGAGCAGTACTTC
cdr3_aa: CASSLGQGASYEQYF

j_call: TRBJ2-5
v_call: TRBV4-3
clone_size: -
d_call: -
cdr3_nt: TGCGCCAGCAGCCCGGGAGACGGCCAAGAGACCCAGTACTTC
cdr3_aa: CASSPGDGQETQYF

j_call: TRBJ2-1
v_call: TRBV4-2
clone_size: -
d_call: -
cdr3_nt: TGTGCCAGCAGCCAAGTAGGGAGTGAGCAGTTCTTC
cdr3_aa: CASSQVGSEQFF

j_call: TRBJ2-3
v_call: TRBV6-1
clone_size: -
d_call: TRBD1
cdr3_nt: TGTGCCAGCAGTGAGGACAGGCTCGATACGCAGTATTTT
cdr3_aa: CASSEDRLDTQYF

j_call: TRBJ2-7
v_call: TRBV4-2
clone_size: few
d_call: -
cdr3_nt: TGTGCCAGCAGCCTTGCAAGGAGTGAGCAGTACTTC
cdr3_aa: CASSLARSEQYF

j_call: TRBJ2-5
v_call: TRBV5-1
clone_size: -
d_call: TRBD1
cdr3_nt: TGCGCCAGCAGCAGGGGGACCGGACAGGCTCACCAAGAGACCCAGTACTTC
cdr3_aa: CASSRGTGQAHQETQYF

j_call: TRBJ1-2
v_call: TRBV9
clone_size: -
d_call: TRBD1
cdr3_nt: TGTGCCAGCAGCACTACAGGGGTCTATGGCTACACCTTC
cdr3_aa: CASSTTGVYGYTF

j_call: TRBJ1-2
v_call: TRBV5-4
clone_size: -
d_call: TRBD1
cdr3_nt: TGTGCCAGCAGCCCGACAGGGCGGGTTGACGGCTACACCTTC
cdr3_aa: CASSPTGRVDGYTF

j_call: TRBJ1-6
v_call: TRBV27
clone_size: -
d_call: TRBD1
cdr3_nt: TGTGCCAGCAGTCTTACGCGGACAGGGAACTCACCCCTCCACTTT
cdr3_aa: CASSLTRTGNSPLHF

j_call: TRBJ1-4
v_call: TRBV6-5
clone_size: -
d_call: TRBD1
cdr3_nt: TGTGCCAGCAGTTCCACAGACAGGGCGGGTGAAAAACTGTTTTTT
cdr3_aa: CASSSTDRAGEKLFF

j_call: TRBJ2-5
v_call: TRBV5-1
clone_size: -
d_call: TRBD1
cdr3_nt: TGCGCCAGCAGCTTAGGGACAGGGAAAGAGACCCAGTACTTC
cdr3_aa: CASSLGTGKETQYF

j_call: TRBJ1-1
v_call: TRBV7-9
clone_size: once
d_call: TRBD1
cdr3_nt: TGTGCCAGCAGCCACGGGACAGGGTTACTCACTGAAGCTTTCTTT
cdr3_aa: CASSHGTGLLTEAFF

j_call: TRBJ1-1
v_call: TRBV5-1
clone_size: -
d_call: TRBD1
cdr3_nt: TGCGCCAGCAGCTGGCAGGGGGCTAACACTGAAGCTTTCTTT
cdr3_aa: CASSWQGANTEAFF

j_call: TRBJ2-3
v_call: TRBV5-4
clone_size: -
d_call: -
cdr3_nt: TGTGCCAGCAGCCGTGGGGCTACCGCTAGCACAGATACGCAGTATTTT
cdr3_aa: CASSRGATASTDTQYF

j_call: TRBJ1-3
v_call: TRBV9
clone_size: -
d_call: -
cdr3_nt: TGTGCCAGCAGCGTGGTCCCCTCCGGTGGGGGGAGAAACACCATATATTTT
cdr3_aa: CASSVVPSGGGRNTIYF

j_call: TRBJ2-3
v_call: TRBV4-1
clone_size: -
d_call: TRBD2
cdr3_nt: TGCGCCAGCAGCCAAGAAGAGTGGCTAGCGGGTACAGATACGCAGTATTTT
cdr3_aa: CASSQEEWLAGTDTQYF

j_call: TRBJ2-5
v_call: TRBV2
clone_size: -
d_call: -
cdr3_nt: TGTGCCAGCAGCGATGACGGCGGGACCCAGTACTTC
cdr3_aa: CASSDDGGTQYF

j_call: TRBJ2-1
v_call: TRBV25-1
clone_size: -
d_call: TRBD2
cdr3_nt: TGTGCCAGCAGTCTAGCGGGACATTACAATGAGCAGTTCTTC
cdr3_aa: CASSLAGHYNEQFF

j_call: TRBJ2-7
v_call: TRBV7-9
clone_size: once
d_call: -
cdr3_nt: TGTGCCAGCAGCACACACACACAGAAGGTTTCCTACGAGCAGTACTTC
cdr3_aa: CASSTHTQKVSYEQYF

j_call: TRBJ2-7
v_call: TRBV6-5
clone_size: -
d_call: -
cdr3_nt: TGTGCCAGCAGGGGGCGGGGGCGCGTCTACGAGCAGTACTTC
cdr3_aa: CASRGRGRVYEQYF

j_call: TRBJ1-2
v_call: TRBV7-2
clone_size: -
d_call: -
cdr3_nt: TGTGCCAGCAGCACAGGCTATGGCTACACCTTC
cdr3_aa: CASSTGYGYTF

j_call: TRBJ1-1
v_call: TRBV30
clone_size: -
d_call: TRBD1
cdr3_nt: TGTGCCTGGATCCCGTACGGGACAGCGAACACTGAAGCTTTCTTT
cdr3_aa: CAWIPYGTANTEAFF

j_call: TRBJ1-5
v_call: TRBV6-6
clone_size: -
d_call: TRBD1
cdr3_nt: TGTGCCAGCAGTGCACAGGGGAGCAATCAGCCCCAGAATTTT
cdr3_aa: CASSAQGSNQPQNF

j_call: TRBJ2-2
v_call: TRBV13
clone_size: -
d_call: TRBD1
cdr3_nt: TGTGCCAGCAGCTTAAAACAGGGGGCGAACACCGGGGAGCTGTTTTTT
cdr3_aa: CASSLKQGANTGELFF

j_call: TRBJ2-2
v_call: TRBV11-2
clone_size: once
d_call: -
cdr3_nt: -
cdr3_aa: CASSLTGGGFGAGELFF

j_call: TRBJ1-2
v_call: TRBV29-1
clone_size: few
d_call: -
cdr3_nt: TGCAGCGTTGATGCGGGCTACACCTTC
cdr3_aa: CSVDAGYTF

j_call: TRBJ2-1
v_call: TRBV4-1
clone_size: -
d_call: TRBD2
cdr3_nt: TGCGCCAGCAGCCTTGGGACTACGGGTTACAATGAGCAGCTCTTC
cdr3_aa: CASSLGTTGYNEQLF

j_call: TRBJ2-7
v_call: TRBV13
clone_size: once
d_call: -
cdr3_nt: TGTGCCAGCAGGAAAGGTGGGACACCCCACGAGCAGTACTTC
cdr3_aa: CASRKGGTPHEQYF

j_call: TRBJ1-2
v_call: TRBV6-6
clone_size: -
d_call: -
cdr3_nt: TGTGCCAGTCGCGAATCGTATGGCTACACCTTC
cdr3_aa: CASRESYGYTF

j_call: TRBJ2-1
v_call: TRBV6-1
clone_size: -
d_call: TRBD2
cdr3_nt: TGTGCCAGCAGCGGGAATAGCGGGGGGAACAATGAGCAGTTCTTC
cdr3_aa: CASSGNSGGNNEQFF

j_call: TRBJ2-7
v_call: TRBV6-5
clone_size: -
d_call: TRBD1
cdr3_nt: TGTGCCGGCAGTTACTCGACTGGGACAGCCTACGAGCAGTACTTC
cdr3_aa: CAGSYSTGTAYEQYF

j_call: TRBJ2-5
v_call: TRBV10-3
clone_size: -
d_call: TRBD2
cdr3_nt: TGTGCCATCTCCCAGCGGGGAGGCGAGACCCAGTACTTC
cdr3_aa: CAISQRGGETQYF

j_call: TRBJ1-1
v_call: TRBV10-3
clone_size: -
d_call: TRBD1
cdr3_nt: TGTGCCATCAGCCGGGACAGCAACAGTGAAGCTTTCTTT
cdr3_aa: CAISRDSNSEAFF

j_call: TRBJ2-1
v_call: TRBV10-2
clone_size: -
d_call: TRBD2
cdr3_nt: TGCGCCAGCAGTGCCCCTAGCGGGGGACTAAGCTCCTACAATGAGCAGTTCTTC
cdr3_aa: CASSAPSGGLSSYNEQFF

j_call: TRBJ2-7
v_call: TRBV4-1
clone_size: -
d_call: -
cdr3_nt: TGCGCCAGCAGCCAAGATCGGAACAGAGACTACGAGCAGTACTTC
cdr3_aa: CASSQDRNRDYEQYF

j_call: TRBJ2-7
v_call: TRBV5-4
clone_size: -
d_call: TRBD1
cdr3_nt: TGTGCCAGCAGGTCCGGGACAGGGGCCTCCTACGAGCAGTACTTC
cdr3_aa: CASRSGTGASYEQYF

j_call: TRBJ2-1
v_call: TRBV6-4
clone_size: -
d_call: TRBD2
cdr3_nt: TGTGCCAGCAGTGTAGCGGGGGGCTCCTACAATGAGCAGTTCTTC
cdr3_aa: CASSVAGGSYNEQFF

j_call: TRBJ2-3
v_call: TRBV15
clone_size: -
d_call: TRBD2
cdr3_nt: TGTGCCACCAGCAGAGATAGCGGGGGCGCGGCAGATACGCAGTATTTT
cdr3_aa: CATSRDSGGAADTQYF

j_call: TRBJ2-7
v_call: TRBV6-5
clone_size: -
d_call: -
cdr3_nt: TGTGCCAGCAGCCCTAGCTCCTACGAGCAGTACTTC
cdr3_aa: CASSPSSYEQYF

j_call: TRBJ1-1
v_call: TRBV18
clone_size: few
d_call: -
cdr3_nt: TGTGCCAGCTCTCGCTGGACAGCTTTGAACACTGAAGCTTTCTTT
cdr3_aa: CASSRWTALNTEAFF

j_call: TRBJ1-2
v_call: TRBV6-5
clone_size: -
d_call: TRBD1
cdr3_nt: TGTGCCAGCAGTTACCCAGGGGGCCATGGCTACACCTTC
cdr3_aa: CASSYPGGHGYTF

j_call: TRBJ1-5
v_call: TRBV6-1
clone_size: -
d_call: -
cdr3_nt: TGTGCCAGCAGTGAAGCTACGGGGGGATACGGCAATCAGCCCCAGCATTTT
cdr3_aa: CASSEATGGYGNQPQHF

j_call: TRBJ2-5
v_call: TRBV18
clone_size: -
d_call: TRBD1
cdr3_nt: TGTGCCAGCTCTTCCCGGAGCGGGGGACAGGGGCAAGAGACCCAGTACTTC
cdr3_aa: CASSSRSGGQGQETQYF

j_call: TRBJ1-1
v_call: TRBV6-1
clone_size: -
d_call: TRBD1
cdr3_nt: TGTGCCAGCAGCCGCCTAATGGAGGGGGCGGAAGCTTTCTTT
cdr3_aa: CASSRLMEGAEAFF

j_call: TRBJ2-2
v_call: TRBV4-1
clone_size: few
d_call: -
cdr3_nt: TGCGCCAGCAGCCAGGCTTGGGGGGGCAGGGAGGCGGCCCGCTGGCCCACCGGGGAGCTGTTTTTT
cdr3_aa: CASSQAWGGREAARWPTGELFF

j_call: TRBJ2-1
v_call: TRBV2
clone_size: -
d_call: TRBD2
cdr3_nt: TGTGCCAGCAGCTGGACTAGCGGGGGTGTTGGTGAGCAGTTCTTC
cdr3_aa: CASSWTSGGVGEQFF

j_call: TRBJ2-2
v_call: TRBV28
clone_size: -
d_call: -
cdr3_nt: TGTGCCAGCAGTCAAGAGCTCGGGACTGGCGGGGAGCTGTTTTTT
cdr3_aa: CASSQELGTGGELFF

j_call: TRBJ2-2
v_call: TRBV9
clone_size: -
d_call: -
cdr3_nt: TGTGCCAGCAGCGTCGCCTCTCGGGGTGGCACCGGGGAGCTGTTTTTT
cdr3_aa: CASSVASRGGTGELFF

j_call: TRBJ2-7
v_call: TRBV6-1
clone_size: -
d_call: TRBD2
cdr3_nt: TGTGCCAGCAGGAAGGGGACTAGCGAGATTTACGAGCAGTACTTC
cdr3_aa: CASRKGTSEIYEQYF

j_call: TRBJ1-5
v_call: TRBV5-8
clone_size: once
d_call: TRBD1
cdr3_nt: TGTGCCAGCAGCTTCCGGGACAGGGTCCAGAATTTT
cdr3_aa: CASSFRDRVQNF

j_call: TRBJ1-5
v_call: TRBV5-8
clone_size: once
d_call: TRBD1
cdr3_nt: TGTGCCAGCAGCCCGGGGACAGGGGGGTTTCAGCCCCAGCATTTT
cdr3_aa: CASSPGTGGFQPQHF

j_call: TRBJ1-1
v_call: TRBV5-1
clone_size: -
d_call: -
cdr3_nt: TGCGCCAGCAGCTTGGGCACGACAATGAACACTGAAGCTTTCTTT
cdr3_aa: CASSLGTTMNTEAFF